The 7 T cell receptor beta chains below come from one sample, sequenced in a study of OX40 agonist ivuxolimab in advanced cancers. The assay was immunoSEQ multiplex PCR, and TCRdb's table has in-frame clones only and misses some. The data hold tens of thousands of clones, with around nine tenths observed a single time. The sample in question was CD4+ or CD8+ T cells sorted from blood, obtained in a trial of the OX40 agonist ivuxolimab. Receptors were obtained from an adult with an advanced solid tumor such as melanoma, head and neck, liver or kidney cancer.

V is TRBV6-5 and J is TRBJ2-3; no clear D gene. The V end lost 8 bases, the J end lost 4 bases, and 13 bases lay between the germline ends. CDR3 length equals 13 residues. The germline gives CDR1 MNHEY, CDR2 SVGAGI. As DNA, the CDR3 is TGTGCCAGCGGCCGTGGTTGGGCAGATACGCAGTATTTT. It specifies CASGRGWADTQYF.

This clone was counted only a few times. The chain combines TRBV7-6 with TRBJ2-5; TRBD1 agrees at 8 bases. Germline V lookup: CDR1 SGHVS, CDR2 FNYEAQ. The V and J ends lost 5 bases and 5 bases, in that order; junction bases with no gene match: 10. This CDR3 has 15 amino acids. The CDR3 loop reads CASSQGQGGPETQYF. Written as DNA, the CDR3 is TGTGCCAGCAGCCAAGGACAGGGTGGGCCGGAGACCCAGTACTTC.

Written as DNA, the CDR3 is TGTGCCAGCAGCTTGGCCATTCTAGCGGGACCTTACAATGAGCAGTTCTTC. This sequence encodes CASSLAILAGPYNEQFF. The chain has TRBV5-4 and TRBJ2-1; 9 nucleotides line up with TRBD2. The CDR3 length is 17 residues. J lost 4 bases, V lost 0 bases, and 8 bases had no gene match. CDR1 SGHNT and CDR2 YYREEE come from the germline V gene (reference sequence). Full variable domain (rest looked up from reference TRBV5-4 and TRBJ2-1): ETGVTQSPTHLIKTRGQQVTLRCSSQSGHNTVSWYQQALGQGPQFIFQYYREEENGRGNFPPRFSGLQFPNYSSELNVNALELDDSALYLCASSLAILAGPYNEQFFGPGTRLTVL.

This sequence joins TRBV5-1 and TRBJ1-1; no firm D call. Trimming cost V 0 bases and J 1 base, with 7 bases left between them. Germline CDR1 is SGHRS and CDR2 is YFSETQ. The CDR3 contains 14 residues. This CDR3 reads CASSLDSQNTEAFF. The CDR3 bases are TGCGCCAGCAGCTTGGACAGCCAGAACACTGAAGCTTTCTTT.

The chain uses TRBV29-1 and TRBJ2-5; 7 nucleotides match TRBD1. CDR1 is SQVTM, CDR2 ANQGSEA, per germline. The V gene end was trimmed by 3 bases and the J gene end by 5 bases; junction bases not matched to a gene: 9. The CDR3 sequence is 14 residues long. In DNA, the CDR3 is TGCAGCGTTGAGAGGCAGACAGGGTACGAGACCCAGTACTTC. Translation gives CSVERQTGYETQYF.

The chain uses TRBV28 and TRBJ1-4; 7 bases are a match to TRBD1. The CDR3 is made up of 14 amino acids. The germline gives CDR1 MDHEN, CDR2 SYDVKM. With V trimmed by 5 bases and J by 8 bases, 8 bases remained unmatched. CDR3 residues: CASSRDSDYEKLFF. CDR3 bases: TGTGCCAGCAGTCGGGACAGTGACTACGAAAAACTGTTTTTT.

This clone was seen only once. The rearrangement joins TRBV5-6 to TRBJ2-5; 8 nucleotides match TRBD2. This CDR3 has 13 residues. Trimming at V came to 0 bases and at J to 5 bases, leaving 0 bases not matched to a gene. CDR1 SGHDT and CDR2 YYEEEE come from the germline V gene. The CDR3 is CASSLGLAETQYF. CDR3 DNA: TGTGCCAGCAGCTTGGGACTAGCGGAGACCCAGTACTTC.